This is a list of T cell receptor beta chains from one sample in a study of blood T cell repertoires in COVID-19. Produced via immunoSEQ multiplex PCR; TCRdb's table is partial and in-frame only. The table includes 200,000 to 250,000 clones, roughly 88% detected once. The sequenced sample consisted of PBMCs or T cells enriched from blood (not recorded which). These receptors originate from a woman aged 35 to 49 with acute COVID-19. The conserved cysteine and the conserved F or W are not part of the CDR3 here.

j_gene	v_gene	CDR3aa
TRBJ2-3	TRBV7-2	ASSFTSGGAGDTQY
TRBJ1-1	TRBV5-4	ASSRDRTKNTEAF
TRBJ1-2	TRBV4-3	ASSQERGGRGYT
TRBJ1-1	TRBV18	ASSPETMNTEAF
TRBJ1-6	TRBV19	ASGGVSGNSPLH
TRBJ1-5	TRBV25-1	ASSVPPAGAAREPQH
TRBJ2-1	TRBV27	ASRTTSGGIYNEQF
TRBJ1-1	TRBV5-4	ASSTEVDDYTEAF
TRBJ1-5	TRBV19	ASTPPGQIYSNQPQH
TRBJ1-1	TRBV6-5	ASRWDRGEHTEAF
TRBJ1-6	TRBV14	ASSPRGNSPLH
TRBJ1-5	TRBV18	ASSPGHDQPQH
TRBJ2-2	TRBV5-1	ASSLQGAPTGELF
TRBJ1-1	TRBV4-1	ASSQEIIGPTGTEAF
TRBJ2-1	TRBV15	ATSAGSSYNEQF
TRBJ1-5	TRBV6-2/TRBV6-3	ASSRDRADNQPQH
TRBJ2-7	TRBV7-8	ASSRYRDYEQY
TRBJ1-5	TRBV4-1	ASSSRQGPLNQPQH
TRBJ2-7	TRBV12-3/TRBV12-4	ASSRDRYEQY
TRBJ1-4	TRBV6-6	ASSISRATNEKLF
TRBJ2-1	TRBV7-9	ASSPFGATYNEQF
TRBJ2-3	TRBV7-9	ASSLARTSGTDTQY
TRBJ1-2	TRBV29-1	SVGTASAGYT
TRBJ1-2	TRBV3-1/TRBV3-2	ASSLQGQPNYGYT
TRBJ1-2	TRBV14	ASSRSMGHTVTGYT
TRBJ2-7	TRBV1	TSSITKRLAVSYEQY
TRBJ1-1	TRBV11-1	ASSPRTGVNTEAF
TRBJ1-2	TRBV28	ASSLFQGNYGYT
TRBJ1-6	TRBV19	ASSISGQGYKNSPLH
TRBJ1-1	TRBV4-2	ASSQGDREAF
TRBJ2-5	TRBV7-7	ASSLGAGLRETQY